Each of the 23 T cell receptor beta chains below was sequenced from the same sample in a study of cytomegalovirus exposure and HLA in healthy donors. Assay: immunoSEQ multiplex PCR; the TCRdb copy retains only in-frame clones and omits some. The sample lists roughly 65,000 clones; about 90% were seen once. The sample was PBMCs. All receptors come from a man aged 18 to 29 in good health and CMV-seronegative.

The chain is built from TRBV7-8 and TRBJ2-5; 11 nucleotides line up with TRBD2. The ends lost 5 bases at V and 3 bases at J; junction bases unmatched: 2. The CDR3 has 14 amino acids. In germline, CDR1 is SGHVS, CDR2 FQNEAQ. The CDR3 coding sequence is TGTGCCAGCAGCATGGGACTAGCGGAAGAGACCCAGTACTTC. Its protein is CASSMGLAEETQYF.

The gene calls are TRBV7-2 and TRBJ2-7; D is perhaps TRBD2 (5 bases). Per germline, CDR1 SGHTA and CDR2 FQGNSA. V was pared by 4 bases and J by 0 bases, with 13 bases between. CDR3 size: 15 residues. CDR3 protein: CASSSVSGNSYEQYF. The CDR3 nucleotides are TGTGCCAGCAGCTCTGTAAGCGGAAACTCCTACGAGCAGTACTTC.

The CDR3 protein is CASRKDSGSNQPQHF. CDR3 nucleotide sequence: TGTGCCAGCAGGAAGGACAGCGGTAGCAATCAGCCCCAGCATTTT. This chain joins TRBV6-1 and TRBJ1-5; maybe TRBD1 (6 bases). This CDR3 has 15 amino acids. CDR1 and CDR2 (germline): MNHNS, SASEGT. The V end was cut by 6 bases, the J end by 0 bases, with 12 bases between.

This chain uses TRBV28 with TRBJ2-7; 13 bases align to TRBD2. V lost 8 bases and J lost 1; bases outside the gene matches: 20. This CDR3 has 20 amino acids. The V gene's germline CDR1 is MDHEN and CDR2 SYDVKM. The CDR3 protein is CASLSLGRGLAGTGSYEQYF. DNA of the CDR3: TGTGCCAGCTTATCTTTGGGGAGGGGACTAGCGGGAACGGGATCCTACGAGCAGTACTTC.

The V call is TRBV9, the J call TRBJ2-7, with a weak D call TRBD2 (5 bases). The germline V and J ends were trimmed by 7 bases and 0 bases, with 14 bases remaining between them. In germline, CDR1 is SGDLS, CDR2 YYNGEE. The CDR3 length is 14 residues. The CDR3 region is CASAPPGNSYEQYF. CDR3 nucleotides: TGTGCCAGCGCCCCCCCGGGAAACTCCTACGAGCAGTACTTC.

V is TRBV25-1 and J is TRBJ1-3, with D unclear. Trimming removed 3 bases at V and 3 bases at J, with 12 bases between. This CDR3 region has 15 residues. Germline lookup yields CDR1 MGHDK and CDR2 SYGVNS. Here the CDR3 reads CASSDPRAGGNTIYF. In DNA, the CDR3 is TGTGCCAGCAGTGATCCACGAGCGGGTGGAAACACCATATATTTT.

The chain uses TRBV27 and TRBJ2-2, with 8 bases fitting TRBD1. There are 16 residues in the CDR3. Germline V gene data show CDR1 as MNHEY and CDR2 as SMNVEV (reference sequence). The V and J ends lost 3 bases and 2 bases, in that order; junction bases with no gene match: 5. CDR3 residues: CASSLLDRVNTGELFF. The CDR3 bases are TGTGCCAGCAGTTTGTTGGACAGGGTTAACACCGGGGAGCTGTTTTTT.

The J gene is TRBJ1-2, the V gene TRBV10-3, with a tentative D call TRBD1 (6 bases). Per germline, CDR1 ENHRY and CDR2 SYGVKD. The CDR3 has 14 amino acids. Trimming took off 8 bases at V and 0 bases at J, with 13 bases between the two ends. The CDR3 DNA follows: TGTGCCATCGGGGCAGGGGTAGCTAACTATGGCTACACCTTC. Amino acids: CAIGAGVANYGYTF.

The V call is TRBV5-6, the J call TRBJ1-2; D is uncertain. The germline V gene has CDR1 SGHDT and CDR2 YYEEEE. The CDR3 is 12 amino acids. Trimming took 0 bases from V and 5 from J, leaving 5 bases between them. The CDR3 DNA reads TGTGCCAGCAGCTTGGCCCAGTATGGCTACACCTTC. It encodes CASSLAQYGYTF.

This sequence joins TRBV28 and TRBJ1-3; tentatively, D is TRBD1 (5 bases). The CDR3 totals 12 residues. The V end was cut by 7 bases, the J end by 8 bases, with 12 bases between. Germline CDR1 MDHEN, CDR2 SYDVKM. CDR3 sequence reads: CASIAGVHTIYF. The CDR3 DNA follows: TGTGCCAGCATAGCGGGGGTCCACACCATATATTTT.

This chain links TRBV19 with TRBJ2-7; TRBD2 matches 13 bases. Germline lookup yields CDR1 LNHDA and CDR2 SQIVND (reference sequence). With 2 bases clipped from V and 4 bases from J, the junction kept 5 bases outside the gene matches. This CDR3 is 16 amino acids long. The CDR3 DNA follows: TGTGCCAGTAGTATACTCCGGACTAGCGGGAGTTACGAGCAGTACTTC. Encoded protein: CASSILRTSGSYEQYF. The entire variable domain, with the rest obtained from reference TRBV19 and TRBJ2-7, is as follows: DGGITQSPKYLFRKEGQNVTLSCEQNLNHDAMYWYRQDPGQGLRLIYYSQIVNDFQKGDIAEGYSVSREKKESFPLTVTSAQKNPTAFYLCASSILRTSGSYEQYFGPGTRLTVT.

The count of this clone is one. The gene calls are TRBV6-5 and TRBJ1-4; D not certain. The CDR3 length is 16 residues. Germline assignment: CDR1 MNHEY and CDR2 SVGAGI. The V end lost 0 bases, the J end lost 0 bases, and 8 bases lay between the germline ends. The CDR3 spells CASSYSGVSTNEKLFF. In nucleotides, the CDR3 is TGTGCCAGCAGTTACTCCGGGGTTTCAACTAATGAAAAACTGTTTTTT.

In DNA, the CDR3 is TGTGCCAGCAGCCCCATCCTTCGGGCTAGCGGGAGGCGGGGCACGCAGTATTTT. Amino acids: CASSPILRASGRRGTQYF. The chain has TRBV14 and TRBJ2-3, with 11 bases aligning to TRBD2. The trim removed 4 bases at V and 9 bases at J, leaving 18 bases unmatched. The germline CDR1 and CDR2 sequences are SGHDN and FVKESK. The CDR3 is made up of 18 amino acids.

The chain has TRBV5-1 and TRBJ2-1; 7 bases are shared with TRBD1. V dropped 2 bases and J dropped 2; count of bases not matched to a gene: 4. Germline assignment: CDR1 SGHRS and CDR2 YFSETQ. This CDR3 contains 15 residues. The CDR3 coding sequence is TGCGCCAGCAGCTTCCAGGGACAGACCTACAATGAGCAGTTCTTC. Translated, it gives CASSFQGQTYNEQFF. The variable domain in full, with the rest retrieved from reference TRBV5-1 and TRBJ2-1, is KAGVTQTPRYLIKTRGQQVTLSCSPISGHRSVSWYQQTPGQGLQFLFEYFSETQRNKGNFPGRFSGRQFSNSRSEMNVSTLELGDSALYLCASSFQGQTYNEQFFGPGTRLTVL.

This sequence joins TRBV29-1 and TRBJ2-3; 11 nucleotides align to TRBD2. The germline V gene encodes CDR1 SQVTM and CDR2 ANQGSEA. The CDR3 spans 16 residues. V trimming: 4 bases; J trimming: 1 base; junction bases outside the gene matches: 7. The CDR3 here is CSVGSLLAGGTDTQYF. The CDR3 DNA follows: TGCAGCGTTGGATCATTACTAGCGGGGGGCACAGATACGCAGTATTTT.

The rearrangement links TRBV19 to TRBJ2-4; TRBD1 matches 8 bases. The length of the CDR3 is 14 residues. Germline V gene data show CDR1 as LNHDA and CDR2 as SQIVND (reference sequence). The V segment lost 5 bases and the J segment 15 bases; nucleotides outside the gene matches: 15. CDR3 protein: CASSSPDRAFPRYF. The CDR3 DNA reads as TGTGCCAGTAGTTCCCCGGACAGGGCATTCCCCAGGTACTTC.

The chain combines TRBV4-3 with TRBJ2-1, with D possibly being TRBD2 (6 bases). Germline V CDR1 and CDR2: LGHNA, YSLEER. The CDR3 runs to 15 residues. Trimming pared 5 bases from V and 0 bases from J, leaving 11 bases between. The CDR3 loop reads CASSKSGLSYNEQFF. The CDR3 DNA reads TGCGCCAGCAGCAAGAGCGGGCTCTCCTACAATGAGCAGTTCTTC.

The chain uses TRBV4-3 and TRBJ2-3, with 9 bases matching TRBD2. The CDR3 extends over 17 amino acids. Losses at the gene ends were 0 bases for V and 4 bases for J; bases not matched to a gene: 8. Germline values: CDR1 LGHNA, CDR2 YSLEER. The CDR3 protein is CASSQERLAGNSDTQYF. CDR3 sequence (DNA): TGCGCCAGCAGCCAAGAGAGGCTAGCGGGAAACTCAGATACGCAGTATTTT.

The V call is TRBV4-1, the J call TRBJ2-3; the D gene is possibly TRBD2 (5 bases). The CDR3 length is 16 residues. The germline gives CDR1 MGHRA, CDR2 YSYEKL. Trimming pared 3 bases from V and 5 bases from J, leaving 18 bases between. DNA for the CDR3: TGCGCCAGCAGCCAGCCCTTTTTGCGGGTTAGAGATACGCAGTATTTT. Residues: CASSQPFLRVRDTQYF.

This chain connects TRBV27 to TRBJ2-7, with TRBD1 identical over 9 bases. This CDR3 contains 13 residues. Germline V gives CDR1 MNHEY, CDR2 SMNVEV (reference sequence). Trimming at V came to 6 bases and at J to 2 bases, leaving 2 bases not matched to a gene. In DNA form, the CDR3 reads TGTGCCAGCAGGGACAGGGGCCCCTACGAGCAGTACTTC. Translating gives CASRDRGPYEQYF.

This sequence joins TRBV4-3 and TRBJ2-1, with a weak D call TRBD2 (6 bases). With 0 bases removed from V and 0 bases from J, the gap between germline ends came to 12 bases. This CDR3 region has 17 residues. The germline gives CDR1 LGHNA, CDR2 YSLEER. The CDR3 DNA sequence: TGCGCCAGCAGCCAAGATCCGGCGGGAAGCTCCTACAATGAGCAGTTCTTC. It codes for CASSQDPAGSSYNEQFF.

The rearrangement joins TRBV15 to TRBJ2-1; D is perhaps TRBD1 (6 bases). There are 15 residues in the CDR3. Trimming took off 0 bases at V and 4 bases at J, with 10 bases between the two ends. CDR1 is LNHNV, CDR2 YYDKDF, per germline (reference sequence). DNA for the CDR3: TGTGCCACCAGCAGAGATGGCCAGGGGTACAATGAGCAGTTCTTC. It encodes CATSRDGQGYNEQFF. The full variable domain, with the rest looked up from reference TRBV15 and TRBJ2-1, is DAMVIQNPRYQVTQFGKPVTLSCSQTLNHNVMYWYQQKSSQAPKLLFHYYDKDFNNEADTPDNFQSRRPNTSFCFLDIRSPGLGDTAMYLCATSRDGQGYNEQFFGPGTRLTVL.

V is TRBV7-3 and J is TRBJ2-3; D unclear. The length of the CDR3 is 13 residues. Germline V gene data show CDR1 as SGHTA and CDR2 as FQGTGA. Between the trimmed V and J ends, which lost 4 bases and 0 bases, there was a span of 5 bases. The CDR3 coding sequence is TGTGCCAGCAGCTCAGATAGCACAGATACGCAGTATTTT. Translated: CASSSDSTDTQYF.